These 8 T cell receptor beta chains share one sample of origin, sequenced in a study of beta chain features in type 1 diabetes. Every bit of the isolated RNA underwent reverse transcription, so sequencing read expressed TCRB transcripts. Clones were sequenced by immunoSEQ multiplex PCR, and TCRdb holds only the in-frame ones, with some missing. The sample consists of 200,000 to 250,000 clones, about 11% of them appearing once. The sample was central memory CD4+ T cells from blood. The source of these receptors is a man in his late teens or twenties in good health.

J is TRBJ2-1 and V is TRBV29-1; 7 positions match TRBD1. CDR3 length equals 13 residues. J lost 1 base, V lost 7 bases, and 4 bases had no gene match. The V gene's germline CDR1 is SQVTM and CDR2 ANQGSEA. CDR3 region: CSARQGSYNEQFF. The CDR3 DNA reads TGCAGCGCTAGACAGGGTTCCTACAATGAGCAGTTCTTC.

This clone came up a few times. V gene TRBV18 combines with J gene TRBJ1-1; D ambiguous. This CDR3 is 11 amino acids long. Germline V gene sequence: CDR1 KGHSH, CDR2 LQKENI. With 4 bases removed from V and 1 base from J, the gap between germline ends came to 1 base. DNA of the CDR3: TGTGCCAGCTCACGGAACACTGAAGCTTTCTTT. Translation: CASSRNTEAFF.

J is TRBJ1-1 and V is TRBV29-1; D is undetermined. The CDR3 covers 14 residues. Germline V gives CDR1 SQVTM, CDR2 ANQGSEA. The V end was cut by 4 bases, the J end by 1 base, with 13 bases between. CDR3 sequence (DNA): TGCAGCGTTGCCACGAGGCAGGCGAACACTGAAGCTTTCTTT. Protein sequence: CSVATRQANTEAFF.

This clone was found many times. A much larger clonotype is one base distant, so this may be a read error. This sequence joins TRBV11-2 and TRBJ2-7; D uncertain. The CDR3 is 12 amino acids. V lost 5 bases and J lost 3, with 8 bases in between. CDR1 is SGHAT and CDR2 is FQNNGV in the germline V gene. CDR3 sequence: CASSRARYEQYF. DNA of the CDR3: TGTGCCAGCAGCCGGGCCCGCTACGAGCAGTACTTC.

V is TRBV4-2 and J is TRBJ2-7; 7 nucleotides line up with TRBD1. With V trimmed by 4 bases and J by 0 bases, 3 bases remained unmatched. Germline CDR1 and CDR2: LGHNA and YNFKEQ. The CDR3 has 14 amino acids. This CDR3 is CASSPGQRSYEQYF. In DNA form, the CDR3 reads TGTGCCAGCAGCCCGGGACAGCGCTCCTACGAGCAGTACTTC.

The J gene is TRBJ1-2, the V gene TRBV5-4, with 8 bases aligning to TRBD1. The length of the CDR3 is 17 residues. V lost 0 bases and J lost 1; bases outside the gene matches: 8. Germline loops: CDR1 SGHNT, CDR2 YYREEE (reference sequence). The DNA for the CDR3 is TGTGCCAGCAGCTTGGAAGGACAGGGAAGGAGTAACTATGGCTACACCTTC. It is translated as CASSLEGQGRSNYGYTF.

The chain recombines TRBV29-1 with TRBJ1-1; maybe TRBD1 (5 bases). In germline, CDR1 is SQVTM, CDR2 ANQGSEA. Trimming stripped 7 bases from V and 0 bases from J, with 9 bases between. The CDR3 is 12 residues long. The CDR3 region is CSARVMNTEAFF. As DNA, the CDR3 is TGCAGCGCCAGGGTTATGAACACTGAAGCTTTCTTT.

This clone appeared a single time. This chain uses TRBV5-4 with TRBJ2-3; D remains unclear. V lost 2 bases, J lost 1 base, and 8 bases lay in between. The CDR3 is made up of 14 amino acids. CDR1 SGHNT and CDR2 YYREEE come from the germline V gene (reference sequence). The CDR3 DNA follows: TGTGCCAGCAGCTTAAGCGCAGGCACAGATACGCAGTATTTT. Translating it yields CASSLSAGTDTQYF.